These 17 T cell receptor beta chains were all obtained from the same sample, sequenced in a study of shared clonotypes between healthy human individuals. Generated by immunoSEQ multiplex PCR, the TCRdb table keeps only in-frame clones and is missing some. The sample holds 2 million to 2.5 million clones; approximately 93% are singletons and the top ten take approximately 0.37%. The sequencing input was naive CD4+ T cells from PBMCs. The sample's subset: CD45RA+ positively selected. These receptors came from a man between 18 and 29 years old in good health. Some clones in this sample may be carry-over from other donors' samples.

This chain links TRBV19 with TRBJ2-2; D tentatively fits TRBD1 or TRBD2 (5 bases each). Germline V gene data show CDR1 as LNHDA and CDR2 as SQIVND (reference sequence). The length of the CDR3 is 14 residues. Deletions cut 11 bases from V and 1 base from J, with 14 bases between. This chain's CDR3 is CASLGRLNTGELFF. CDR3 sequence (DNA): TGTGCCTCCTTGGGACGCCTGAACACCGGGGAGCTGTTTTTT.

Only a few counts were recorded for this clone. The chain uses TRBV9 and TRBJ1-1; 7 bases match TRBD1. There are 13 residues in the CDR3. V dropped 0 bases and J dropped 11; count of bases not matched to a gene: 7. The germline V gene encodes CDR1 SGDLS and CDR2 YYNGEE. The CDR3: CASSVAQGSVAFF. CDR3 DNA sequence: TGTGCCAGCAGCGTAGCACAGGGGAGCGTGGCTTTCTTT.

The chain combines TRBV6-5 with TRBJ1-1; D possibly corresponds to TRBD1 (5 bases). The CDR3 sequence is 13 residues long. Germline CDR1 reads MNHEY; CDR2 reads SVGAGI. The ends were cut back, 5 bases at V and 1 base at J, with 8 bases in the middle. This CDR3 is CASSVQANTEAFF. The CDR3 DNA follows: TGTGCCAGCAGTGTACAGGCGAACACTGAAGCTTTCTTT.

The chain is built from TRBV5-1 and TRBJ2-7, with 7 bases matching TRBD2. This CDR3 comprises 17 residues. The germline V gene encodes CDR1 SGHRS and CDR2 YFSETQ. The V segment lost 4 bases and the J segment 2 bases; nucleotides outside the gene matches: 15. The CDR3 sequence: CASSPFGSGEVPYEQYF. In DNA, the CDR3 is TGCGCCAGCAGCCCTTTCGGGAGCGGGGAAGTCCCCTACGAGCAGTACTTC.

The V gene is TRBV5-4, the J gene TRBJ1-1, with D possibly matching TRBD1 (5 bases). The CDR3 covers 14 residues. V lost 3 bases and J lost 10, with 19 bases in between. CDR1 is SGHNT, CDR2 YYREEE, per germline (reference sequence). The CDR3 here is CASSSTPQGGGAFF. CDR3 in DNA: TGTGCCAGCAGCTCCACCCCGCAGGGCGGCGGAGCTTTCTTT.

The chain combines TRBV5-1 with TRBJ1-4; D is possibly TRBD1 (6 bases). This CDR3 has 15 residues. V lost 1 base to trimming and J lost 7 bases, with 14 bases between them. The V gene's germline CDR1 is SGHRS and CDR2 YFSETQ. The DNA of the CDR3 is TGCGCCAGCAGCTTGTGGGGGCAGGGAAGTGAAAAACTGTTTTTT. It specifies CASSLWGQGSEKLFF.

This clone occurred once. The chain couples TRBV7-2 to TRBJ2-7, with TRBD1 identical over 10 bases. Germline V gene sequence: CDR1 SGHTA, CDR2 FQGNSA. The V gene end was trimmed by 6 bases and the J gene end by 3 bases; junction bases not matched to a gene: 11. The CDR3 has 16 residues. CDR3 protein: CASSSPRDRGIYEQYF. The DNA for the CDR3 is TGTGCCAGCAGTTCACCCCGGGACAGGGGCATCTACGAGCAGTACTTC.

The chain has TRBV2 and TRBJ2-7; D gene unclear. Trimming removed 7 bases at V and 3 bases at J, with 10 bases between. The CDR3 is made up of 12 amino acids. Germline V gene sequence: CDR1 SNHLY, CDR2 FYNNEI. CDR3 loop: CASTLESYEQYF. The CDR3 DNA is TGTGCCAGCACCTTGGAGAGCTACGAGCAGTACTTC.

The rearrangement links TRBV6-1 to TRBJ1-3, with 7 bases identical to TRBD1. Germline CDR1 MNHNS, CDR2 SASEGT. Trimming at V came to 6 bases and at J to 4 bases, leaving 9 bases not matched to a gene. The CDR3 covers 15 residues. The CDR3 DNA is TGTGCCAGCAGGAGACAGGGAAGAGAAGGAAACACCATATATTTT. This codes for CASRRQGREGNTIYF.

This clone was picked up one time. The rearrangement joins TRBV10-2 to TRBJ2-7, with D possibly matching TRBD1 (5 bases). V shed 7 bases and J shed 5 bases, with 18 bases lying between them. CDR1 is WSHSY, CDR2 SAAADI, per germline. This CDR3 region has 14 residues. CDR3 DNA: TGCGCCAGCAAAAGCGTCGGCCCCAGGGACGAGCAGTACTTC. Translating it yields CASKSVGPRDEQYF.

V gene TRBV5-8 combines with J gene TRBJ1-2; 10 nucleotides line up with TRBD1. The CDR3 has 18 amino acids. V lost 0 bases, J lost 4 bases, and 12 bases stayed unmatched. Per germline, CDR1 SGHTS and CDR2 YDEGEE. The CDR3 DNA is TGTGCCAGCAGCTTGGACAGTCGGGACAGGGGTTTCGGCTATGGCTACACCTTC. Translation gives CASSLDSRDRGFGYGYTF.

The V gene is TRBV20-1, the J gene TRBJ1-2; the D is unclear. This CDR3 spans 11 amino acids. Per germline, CDR1 DFQATT and CDR2 SNEGSKA (reference sequence). Trimming took off 6 bases at V and 7 bases at J, with 12 bases between the two ends. The CDR3 loop is CSAPKTGGYTF. The CDR3 DNA reads as TGCAGTGCCCCAAAAACGGGTGGCTACACCTTC.

This chain joins TRBV7-2 and TRBJ1-1; possibly TRBD1 for D (6 bases). The CDR3 runs 14 residues. V dropped 5 bases and J dropped 1 base, with 11 bases sitting between them. Germline V gene data show CDR1 as SGHTA and CDR2 as FQGNSA. CDR3 loop: CASSPGVTNTEAFF. Here the CDR3 DNA reads TGTGCCAGCAGCCCAGGGGTTACGAACACTGAAGCTTTCTTT.

The chain employs TRBV7-9 and TRBJ1-1; D may be TRBD1 (6 bases). The germline CDR1 and CDR2 sequences are SEHNR and FQNEAQ (reference sequence). Trimming cost V 7 bases and J 1 base, with 13 bases left between them. The CDR3 is made up of 14 amino acids. The CDR3 DNA reads TGTGCCAGCATCGCGACAGGCGAGAACACTGAAGCTTTCTTT. Protein product: CASIATGENTEAFF.

This chain uses TRBV18 with TRBJ1-2, with 8 positions matching TRBD1. The length of the CDR3 is 14 residues. Looked up from germline, CDR1 is KGHSH and CDR2 is LQKENI. Germline trimming cut 3 bases from V and 6 bases from J; bases unmatched to any gene: 6. CDR3 region: CASSPLGQGDGYTF. Here the CDR3 DNA reads TGTGCCAGCTCACCCCTTGGACAGGGAGATGGCTACACCTTC.

V usage is TRBV5-4 and J usage is TRBJ2-1, with D hard to call. CDR1 SGHNT and CDR2 YYREEE come from the germline V gene (reference sequence). The V and J ends lost 4 bases and 1 base respectively, with 12 bases between them. CDR3 length: 15 amino acids. The chain's CDR3 is CASSLESESYNEQFF. Written as DNA, the CDR3 is TGTGCCAGCAGCCTGGAAAGTGAGTCCTACAATGAGCAGTTCTTC.

This chain uses TRBV2 with TRBJ2-1; D may be TRBD1 (6 bases). The germline gives CDR1 SNHLY, CDR2 FYNNEI. V was clipped by 6 bases and J by 0 bases, with 9 bases between them. This CDR3 contains 14 residues. In DNA form, the CDR3 reads TGTGCCAGCAGGGGGGCAGCCTCCTACAATGAGCAGTTCTTC. The encoded protein is CASRGAASYNEQFF.